The 5 T cell receptor beta chains in this list originate from one sample, sequenced in a study of chemoradiotherapy in HPV16-positive cancers. TCRdb keeps only in-frame clones here, not all; method: immunoSEQ multiplex PCR. This table has tens of thousands of clones, 84% appearing once. Sequencing was performed on blood, taken from a patient who underwent chemoradiotherapy. These receptors originate from a human donor with HPV-associated anogenital cancer.

This chain connects TRBV7-9 to TRBJ2-1, with D possibly matching TRBD1 (5 bases). Germline lookup yields CDR1 SEHNR and CDR2 FQNEAQ (reference sequence). Trimming cost V 1 base and J 1 base, with 8 bases left between them. The CDR3 extends over 15 amino acids. The CDR3 spells CASSLGDSSYNEQFF. The CDR3 coding sequence is TGTGCCAGCAGCTTAGGAGACAGTTCCTACAATGAGCAGTTCTTC.

This chain joins TRBV15 and TRBJ1-6; the D gene is possibly TRBD1 (5 bases). The CDR3 is 14 amino acids. Germline CDR1 reads LNHNV; CDR2 reads YYDKDF (reference sequence). Trimming pared 2 bases from V and 9 bases from J, leaving 11 bases between. CDR3 in DNA: TGTGCCACCAGCAGACCCGAGACAGCTTCACCCCTCCACTTT. Amino acids: CATSRPETASPLHF.

This rearrangement joins TRBV5-4 to TRBJ2-1; D could derive from TRBD1 or TRBD2 (5 bases each). The CDR3 consists of 16 residues. Trimming took off 0 bases at V and 4 bases at J, with 14 bases between the two ends. The V gene's germline CDR1 is SGHNT and CDR2 YYREEE (reference sequence). CDR3 nucleotides: TGTGCCAGCAGCTTGGGTTCCGGGACCCCTTACAATGAGCAGTTCTTC. It codes for CASSLGSGTPYNEQFF. The full variable domain, with the rest looked up from reference TRBV5-4 and TRBJ2-1, is ETGVTQSPTHLIKTRGQQVTLRCSSQSGHNTVSWYQQALGQGPQFIFQYYREEENGRGNFPPRFSGLQFPNYSSELNVNALELDDSALYLCASSLGSGTPYNEQFFGPGTRLTVL.

About this clone itself: One junction end does not reproduce the germline sequence, and a read error may be involved. The sample has other DNA sequences that encode this CDR3 too. V usage is TRBV11-2 and J usage is TRBJ1-6, with D perhaps matching TRBD1 (5 bases). The CDR3 has 17 amino acids. The germline V gene encodes CDR1 SGHAT and CDR2 FQNNGV. In DNA form, the CDR3 reads TGCGCCAGCAGCTTAGGAACGGCCAGGACAAAGAATTCACCCCTCCACTTT. Its translation is CASSLGTARTKNSPLHF.

The chain combines TRBV4-2 with TRBJ1-5; D is possibly TRBD1 (5 bases). Trimming took 8 bases from V and 5 from J, leaving 13 bases between them. The CDR3 loop spans 13 amino acids. Germline loops: CDR1 LGHNA, CDR2 YNFKEQ. The chain's CDR3 is CASRGGADQPQHF. The DNA of the CDR3 is TGTGCCAGCCGGGGTGGGGCCGATCAGCCCCAGCATTTT.